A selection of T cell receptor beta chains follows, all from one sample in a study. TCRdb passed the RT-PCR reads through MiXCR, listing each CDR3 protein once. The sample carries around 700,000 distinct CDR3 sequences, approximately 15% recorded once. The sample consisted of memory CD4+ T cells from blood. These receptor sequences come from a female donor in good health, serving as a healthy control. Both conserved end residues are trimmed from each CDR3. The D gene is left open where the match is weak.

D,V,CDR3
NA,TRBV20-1,SASRSGTGYT
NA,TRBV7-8,ASSSRGSKNIQY
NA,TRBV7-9,ASNDVSGANYGYT
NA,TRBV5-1,ASSVIRTATTGELF
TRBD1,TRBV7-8,ASSLGFRDRDYEQY
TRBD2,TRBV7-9,ASSPSGGAYNEQF
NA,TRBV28,ASSLLAALQETQY
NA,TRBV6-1,ATLWVVTEAF
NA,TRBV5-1,ASSLVRNYGYT
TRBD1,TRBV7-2,ASSVGQGPNSPLH
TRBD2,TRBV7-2,ASSLGLAGIGELF
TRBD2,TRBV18,ASSPPAGLAGREQF
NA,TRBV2,ASSEAGQWAQPQH
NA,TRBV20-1,SAKVLVGGYQH
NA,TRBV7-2,ASSLVSGTDTQY
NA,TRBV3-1,ASSQVPPGETQY